This TCR beta chain was identified in a study of identifying expanded T cells in peripheral blood. Overall study findings and caveats: Across healthy donors, higher total template counts meant significantly greater approximately two-week count variance. Over about two and four weeks, about 15 and 19 clones changed, versus roughly 1.1 between replicates.

Trimming stripped 3 bases from V and 1 base from J, with 16 bases between. CDR3 length: 18 residues. Germline V gene lookup returns CDR1 SGHTA and CDR2 FQGNSA. Collection occurred without any documented infections or immune events in donors. Comments on this clone: Its antigen is as yet unknown.

The assay was immunoSEQ multiplex PCR, and TCRdb's table has in-frame clones only and misses some. This repertoire shows some 78,000 clones, roughly 84% found once; its top ten account for around 19%. This rearrangement joins TRBV7-2 to TRBJ2-6; TRBD1 might be the D (6 bases). Sequencing was carried out using blood. This TCR was recovered from a person aged 18 to 69 in good health. The CDR3, as DNA: TGTGCCAGCAGCTTGCGTGGACAGAGGGATTCTGGGGCCAACGTCCTGACTTTC. Translated: CASSLRGQRDSGANVLTF.